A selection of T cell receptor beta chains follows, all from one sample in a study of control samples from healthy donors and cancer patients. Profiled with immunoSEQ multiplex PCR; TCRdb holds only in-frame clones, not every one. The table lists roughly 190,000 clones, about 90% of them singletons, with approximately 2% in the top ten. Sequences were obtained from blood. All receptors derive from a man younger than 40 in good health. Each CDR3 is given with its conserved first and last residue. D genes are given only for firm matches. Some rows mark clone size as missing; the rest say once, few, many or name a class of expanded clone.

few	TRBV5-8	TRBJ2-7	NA	CASSPWGKSSYEQYF	TGTGCCAGCAGCCCCTGGGGGAAGAGCTCCTACGAGCAGTACTTC
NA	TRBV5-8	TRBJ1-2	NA	CASSLEGKGGYTF	TGTGCCAGCAGCTTGGAGGGAAAAGGGGGCTACACCTTC
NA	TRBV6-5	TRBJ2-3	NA	CASSPGGQWADTQYF	TGTGCCAGCAGCCCGGGCGGTCAGTGGGCAGATACGCAGTATTTT
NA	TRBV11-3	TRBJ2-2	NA	CASSTGGELFF	TGTGCCAGCAGTACCGGCGGGGAGCTGTTTTTT
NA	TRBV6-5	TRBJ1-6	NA	CASSSDRSSYNSPLHF	TGTGCCAGCAGTTCCGACAGGAGCTCCTATAATTCACCCCTCCACTTT
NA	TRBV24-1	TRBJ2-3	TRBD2	CATSDPGLAGETQYF	TGTGCCACCAGTGATCCCGGGCTAGCGGGAGAAACGCAGTATTTT
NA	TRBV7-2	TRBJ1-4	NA	CASSLRAGPNEKLFF	TGTGCCAGCAGCTTACGGGCGGGACCAAATGAAAAACTGTTTTTT
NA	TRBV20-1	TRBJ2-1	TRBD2	CSASQAGEQSEQFF	TGCAGTGCTAGTCAGGCGGGGGAACAGTCTGAGCAGTTCTTC
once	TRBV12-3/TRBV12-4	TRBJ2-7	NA	CASRVSGYEQYF	TGTGCCAGCAGGGTGTCAGGCTACGAGCAGTACTTC
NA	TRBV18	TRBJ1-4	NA	CASSPSGRPHEKLFF	TGTGCCAGCTCACCCTCGGGACGGCCGCATGAAAAACTGTTTTTT
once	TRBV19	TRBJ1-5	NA	CASSRTDLNQPQHF	TGTGCCAGTAGTCGGACGGATCTCAATCAGCCCCAGCATTTT
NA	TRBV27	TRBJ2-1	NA	CASSSPSLGYNEQFF	TGTGCCAGCAGTTCACCCTCCCTAGGGTACAATGAGCAGTTCTTC
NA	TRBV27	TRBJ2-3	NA	CASSLWQTTDTQYF	TGTGCCAGCAGTTTATGGCAGACCACAGATACGCAGTATTTT
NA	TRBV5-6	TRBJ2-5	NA	CASSLATGETQYF	TGTGCCAGCAGCTTGGCCACGGGGGAGACCCAGTACTTC
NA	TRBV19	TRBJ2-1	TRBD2	CASTRGGVLPSNEQFF	TGTGCCAGTACTCGGGGGGGCGTTTTACCCAGCAATGAGCAGTTCTTC
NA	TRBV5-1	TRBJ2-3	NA	CASSLAAATDTQYF	TGCGCCAGCAGCTTGGCAGCAGCCACAGATACGCAGTATTTT
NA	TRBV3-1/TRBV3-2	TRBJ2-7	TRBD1	CASSQGAGQGGSWEQYF	TGTGCCAGCAGCCAAGGAGCGGGACAGGGGGGCTCTTGGGAGCAGTACTTC
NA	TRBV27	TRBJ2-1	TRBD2	CASSHPSGGAYNEQFF	TGTGCCAGCAGTCACCCTAGCGGGGGGGCCTACAATGAGCAGTTCTTC
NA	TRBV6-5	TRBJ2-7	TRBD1	CASSYSGTGPYEQYF	TGTGCCAGCAGTTACTCCGGGACAGGACCCTACGAGCAGTACTTC
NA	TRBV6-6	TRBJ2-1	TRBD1	CASSYPGQGNNEQFF	TGTGCCAGCAGTTACCCTGGACAGGGGAACAATGAGCAGTTCTTC